This T cell receptor (beta chain) was identified during a study of shared clonotypes between healthy human individuals (dated by TCRdb to about 2020). In terms of the full investigation: Two women and a few men aged 18 to 49 years were included in the cohort. Per donor, three plates each were used for CD4 naive and CD4 memory, two for CD8 naive, and one for CD8 memory. To estimate repertoire size and how much clonotype sharing occurs between individuals, the study deeply sequenced the blood TCR repertoires of five or six healthy adults. Libraries were prepared and TCR repertoires were sequenced by different laboratories using diverse techniques, in order to increase sequencing depth and limit assay-specific biases. Between about 0.9 and 9 billion PBMCs per donor were obtained by leukapheresis. Summary of the overall study and its limitations: Naive subsets generally had larger estimated clonotype richness than memory subsets did. Across a few donors, roughly 5.4% of naive CD4, more than 3% of naive CD8, approximately 2.5% of memory CD4, and 0.4% to 0.45% of memory CD8 clonotypes were shared. Sampling was limited to blood, and TCR repertoires in tissue likely differ from TCR repertoires in blood. Pairwise subsampling indicated that sequencing depth was expected to affect the degree of clonotype sharing among donors. The small number of donors limited the genetic and exposure-history diversity represented. Incomplete sequencing was indicated by rarefaction of sorted-subset datasets, despite the large sequencing depth. Compared with non-shared clonotypes, the clonotypes found in all four sorted-subset donors had higher generation probabilities.

TCR CDR3 regions were amplified from genomic DNA by multiplex PCR using the deep immunoSEQ assay. Extracted genomic DNA from each cell subset was spread evenly across all wells of several immunoSEQ 96-well plates, with each plate serving as a replicate. For sorted subsets, about 200 ng genomic DNA, equal to tens of thousands of T cell genomes, was loaded into each replicate PCR. The purified libraries were quantified using a Qubit 3.0 fluorometer, sized with a Bioanalyzer 2100, and then quantified again using the KAPA Library Quantification kit. A separate single-read 150-cycle Illumina NextSeq 550 flow cell was used to sequence each immunoSEQ 96-well plate. In the authors' own workflow: Because only junctional sequences without quality scores were contained in the immunoSEQ output, filtering matching that applied to full-length reads could not be performed. To assign V/J genes and CDR3, sequences were annotated against IMGT germline references using PyIR, a Python wrapper for IgBLAST v1.9. Reads were removed for weak V/J assignments (E-value above 1e-6), missing CDR3, stop codons, out-of-frame junctions, or ambiguous translated residues. V3J clonotypes were defined as sequences sharing an identical inferred V gene, J gene, and CDR3 amino acid sequence. To compute the percentage overlap between repertoires, the number of shared unique clonotypes was divided by the size of the smaller repertoire. RTK rarefaction, the Chao1 estimator, and Recon v2.1 estimates of unobserved clonotypes were used to assess repertoire richness. Generation probabilities for all TCRbeta clonotypes obtained by the gDNA method from a handful of donors were computed using OLGA. TCRdb took over this immuneACCESS table, retaining in-frame rearrangements with V and J assigned. Such tables are incomplete; in checked studies, under half of the missing clones stem from an unresolved V gene, and the remainder is unexplained. That table supplies the V and J calls and clone size; D and trimming were determined from the DNA. The sample includes some 1 million clones, with about 70% observed a single time. The ten most abundant clones make up 1.5% of the sample.

The donors were healthy, HIV-negative adults with no recently reported acute infections or vaccinations. Every donor was a Caucasian adult residing in Nashville, Tennessee, USA. CD4+ T cells were enriched through magnetic negative selection, after which naive cells were positively selected on CD45RA and the remaining negative fraction served as the memory subset. Blood was collected by leukapheresis, and PBMCs were isolated by Ficoll-Histopaque density gradient centrifugation and then cryopreserved in liquid nitrogen vapor phase. Purity and quantity of every magnetically sorted T cell population were checked by analytical flow cytometry. Genomic DNA was isolated from every sorted fraction and measured by UV absorbance on a Nanodrop 2000c. The cysteine opens and the phenylalanine closes a CDR3 of 16 amino acids. The CDR3 DNA has 48 bases and is translated from base 1. V lost 5 bases and J lost 2 bases, and the count of bases not matched to a germline gene is 13. From a lookup of the germline V gene, CDR1 and CDR2 are SGHRS and YFSETQ.

As regards this clone: Its antigen is currently not known. The input lacks base qualities; no much larger clone sits a single base away.

The V gene is TRBV5-1 and the J gene is TRBJ2-7; TRBD2 aligns with 7 central bases. The sequence was collected from a young man in good health. Specimen: memory CD4+ T cells sorted from blood. Sample cell subset or site, as interpreted from the label and publication: CD45RA-negative fraction. This receptor carries the CDR3 CASSRARGDRAYEQYF. The DNA sequence follows: TGCGCCAGCAGTCGGGCCCGGGGGGACCGAGCCTACGAGCAGTACTTC.